The rows below give T cell receptor beta chains drawn from one sample of a study of identical twins. TCRdb reprocessed the 5' RACE reads with MiXCR, giving one entry per CDR3 protein. The sample has about 700,000 distinct CDR3 sequences; 5.5% to 7.5% are singletons. The sample comprised naive T cells sorted from blood. All receptors derive from a man between 18 and 35 years old in good health. CDR3s include the opening cysteine and the closing phenylalanine or tryptophan. The D gene is left open where the match is weak. For some rows the clone size is stated as once, few or many, or as a class when expanded; others skip it.

J gene,V gene,clone size,D gene,CDR3 DNA,CDR3 protein
TRBJ1-3,TRBV29-1,many,.,TGCAGCGTTGGTACTGGAAACACCATATATTTT,CSVGTGNTIYF
TRBJ2-1,TRBV7-9,few,TRBD2,TGTGCCAGCATTAGCGGGAGGCCTTTCCACTACAATGAGCAGTTCTTC,CASISGRPFHYNEQFF
TRBJ2-5,TRBV10-3,many,.,TGTGCCATCAGTGGCCCACAGGCCCCAGAGACCCAGTACTTC,CAISGPQAPETQYF
TRBJ2-1,TRBV24-1,few,.,TGTGCCACAGAAACGGACTACAATGAGCAGTTCTTC,CATETDYNEQFF
TRBJ2-1,TRBV5-1,many,TRBD2,TGCGCCAGCAGCTTTCGAGGGAGGGATAGGAATGAGCAGTTCTTC,CASSFRGRDRNEQFF
TRBJ2-1,TRBV4-3,many,TRBD2,TGCGCCAGCAGCCAAGATTGGGCTAGCGGGAGGGTATACAATGAGCAGTTCTTC,CASSQDWASGRVYNEQFF
TRBJ2-7,TRBV20-1,many,.,TGCAGTGCCACGACGAAGGGGTCCTACGAGCAGTACTTC,CSATTKGSYEQYF
TRBJ2-5,TRBV5-1,many,TRBD1,TGCGCCAGCAGCTGGGGACAGGGGCGAACCGAAGAGACCCAGTACTTC,CASSWGQGRTEETQYF
TRBJ1-2,TRBV24-1,.,.,TGTGCCACCAGTGATGCCGACAGATATGGCTACACCTTC,CATSDADRYGYTF
TRBJ2-7,TRBV12-3/TRBV12-4,many,.,TGTGCCAGCAGTCGAGCGGGTAACTACGAGCAGTACTTC,CASSRAGNYEQYF
TRBJ1-2,TRBV6-1,few,.,TGTGCCAGCATTCAGGGTGACGGCTACACCTTC,CASIQGDGYTF
TRBJ2-5,TRBV29-1,many,.,TGCAGCCTGATCACAGGGTCAGAGACCCAGTACTTC,CSLITGSETQYF
TRBJ2-5,TRBV28,.,.,TGTGCCAGCAGTCCCACTTTGGCGGTTGCTGGGGAGACCCAGTACTTC,CASSPTLAVAGETQYF
TRBJ2-7,TRBV29-1,many,TRBD1,TGCAGCGTTGAAGCTCCAGGGGGCTACGAGCAGTACTTC,CSVEAPGGYEQYF
TRBJ2-1,TRBV6-5,many,TRBD2,TGTGCCAGCAGTTCCGGGACTAGCGGGAGGGATGAGCAGTTCTTC,CASSSGTSGRDEQFF
TRBJ2-3,TRBV29-1,many,.,TGCAGCACCCGGGACGGTTCAGATACGCAGTATTTT,CSTRDGSDTQYF
TRBJ2-1,TRBV18,few,TRBD2,TGTGCCAGCTCACCCATGGCCAGCGGGACCTACAATGAGCAGTTCTTC,CASSPMASGTYNEQFF
TRBJ1-4,TRBV10-3,many,.,TGTGCCATCAGTGATTTTAAGGAAAAACTGTTTTTT,CAISDFKEKLFF
TRBJ2-5,TRBV5-5,few,.,TGTGCCAGCAGCCAAGAGACTAGACAAGAGACCCAGTACTTC,CASSQETRQETQYF
TRBJ1-5,TRBV12-3/TRBV12-4,many,TRBD1,TGTGCCAGCAGCACGACAGGGGGTGACAATCAGCCCCAGCATTTT,CASSTTGGDNQPQHF
TRBJ2-1,TRBV24-1,many,TRBD1,TGTGCCACCTGGGGGGGGACAGGGCGCAATGAGCAGTTCTTC,CATWGGTGRNEQFF
TRBJ2-7,TRBV4-1,many,.,TGCGCCAGCAGCCAGGTGCTAGCGCACACCTACGAGCAGTACTTC,CASSQVLAHTYEQYF
TRBJ2-3,TRBV7-3,many,.,TGTGCCAGCAGCCAAACATTTAGCGGAGGAGATACGCAGTATTTT,CASSQTFSGGDTQYF
TRBJ1-3,TRBV29-1,few,.,TGCAGCGCCGGCACGGATTCTGGAAACACCATATATTTT,CSAGTDSGNTIYF
TRBJ2-1,TRBV12-3/TRBV12-4,many,.,TGTGCCAGCTCCCCCGGGCTGATTCCCCACAATGAGCAGTTCTTC,CASSPGLIPHNEQFF
TRBJ2-2,TRBV7-3,few,TRBD1,TGTGCCAGCAGCTTGGGACAGGGGGCGAAAGACACCGGGGAGCTGTTTTTT,CASSLGQGAKDTGELFF
TRBJ2-1,TRBV20-1,many,.,TGCAGTGCTCCGACGCAAAGCTCCTACAATGAGCAGTTCTTC,CSAPTQSSYNEQFF
TRBJ1-2,TRBV7-2,few,.,TGTGCCAGCAGCTTAGAGGGGGTTCCCTATGGCTACACCTTC,CASSLEGVPYGYTF
TRBJ2-1,TRBV5-5,few,.,TGTGCCAGCAGCTCGGCGACAGTCAATGAGCAGTTCTTC,CASSSATVNEQFF
TRBJ1-4,TRBV7-8,many,.,TGTGCCAGCAGCTTAGACGGGGCAACTAATGAAAAACTGTTTTTT,CASSLDGATNEKLFF
TRBJ2-7,TRBV25-1,few,.,TGTGCCAGCCTAACGTTTCGGGACGGAGGTTATGAGCAGTACTTC,CASLTFRDGGYEQYF
TRBJ2-3,TRBV5-1,many,TRBD1,TGCGCCAGCAGCCCAGACCCGACAGGGGGCGTTTCGGATACGCAGTATTTT,CASSPDPTGGVSDTQYF
TRBJ2-5,TRBV24-1,many,.,TGTGCCACCAGTGACCTACAGAAGGAGACCCAGTACTTC,CATSDLQKETQYF
TRBJ2-5,TRBV7-9,many,TRBD1,TGTGCCAGCAGCCCGGGACAGGGATGGAAAGAGACCCAGTACTTC,CASSPGQGWKETQYF
TRBJ2-3,TRBV12-3/TRBV12-4,many,TRBD1,TGTGCCAGCAGTTCTGACGGGACAGGGGCAGATACGCAGTATTTT,CASSSDGTGADTQYF
TRBJ2-5,TRBV12-3/TRBV12-4,many,.,TGTGCCAGCAGTTTAGCTCGGGGGGAGACCCAGTACTTC,CASSLARGETQYF
TRBJ1-4,TRBV30,few,TRBD1,TGTGCCTGGAGGGGCCCCAGAACCGGGACAGGAGAATTT,CAWRGPRTGTGEF
TRBJ2-7,TRBV5-5,many,.,TGTGCCAGCAGCTTGCTGTTCAGAGGCGCGTACGAGCAGTACTTC,CASSLLFRGAYEQYF
TRBJ2-6,TRBV5-6,few,.,TGTGCCAGCATCCTATGGGGAACTGGGGCCAACGTCCTGACTTTC,CASILWGTGANVLTF
TRBJ2-3,TRBV6-5,many,TRBD2,TGTGCCAGCAGTTACCGGACTAGCGGGAGAGGAGATACGCAGTATTTT,CASSYRTSGRGDTQYF
TRBJ2-3,TRBV11-2,.,.,TGTGCCAGCAGCACAAATCGGGGCACAGATACGCAGTATTTT,CASSTNRGTDTQYF
TRBJ2-2,TRBV25-1,.,.,TGTGCCAGCGGTCGGACGGCGAACACCGGGGAGCTGTTTTTT,CASGRTANTGELFF
TRBJ1-2,TRBV5-1,.,.,TGCGCCAGCAGCTTGAGTCGTGGGGGAACTGGCTACACCTTC,CASSLSRGGTGYTF
TRBJ1-2,TRBV10-3,many,.,TGTGCCATCAGTAGACAGGATGACTATGGCTACACCTTC,CAISRQDDYGYTF
TRBJ2-3,TRBV5-1,few,TRBD2,TGCGCCAGCAGCGCGGGACTAGCGATGGATACGCAGTATTTT,CASSAGLAMDTQYF
TRBJ1-6,TRBV4-1,few,TRBD1,TGCGCCAGCAGCCATTTACCGGGACAGGGGAGTCGGGATAATTCACCCCTCCACTTT,CASSHLPGQGSRDNSPLHF
TRBJ2-5,TRBV7-7,many,.,TGTGCCAGCAGCTTTTCACCCTCTCCAACAGAGACCCAGTACTTC,CASSFSPSPTETQYF
TRBJ2-2,TRBV24-1,.,TRBD2,TGTGCCACCGCACTAGCGGGAGAAAGCGGGGAGCTGTTTTTT,CATALAGESGELFF
TRBJ2-1,TRBV20-1,many,.,TGCAGTGCTATGACGCCTTCTACGGGGTCCTACAATGAGCAGTTCTTC,CSAMTPSTGSYNEQFF
TRBJ1-4,TRBV7-8,.,TRBD1,TGTGCCAGCAGCCGCCGGGGACAGGATAATGAAAAACTGTTTTTT,CASSRRGQDNEKLFF
TRBJ2-1,TRBV19,many,TRBD1,TGTGCCAGTATCCCGAGACAGGGTGCCAATGAGCAGTTCTTC,CASIPRQGANEQFF
TRBJ2-7,TRBV6-5,many,.,TGTGCCAGCAGTTGGGGGGACGGTCCCTACGAGCAGTACTTC,CASSWGDGPYEQYF
TRBJ2-1,TRBV5-1,many,TRBD2,TGCGCCAGCAGCCCTGGACTAGCGATCAATGAGCAGTTCTTC,CASSPGLAINEQFF
TRBJ2-5,TRBV11-2,.,TRBD2,TGTGCCAGCAGCTTCACCGGTATAGCGGGAGGGCCGGGGGAGACCCAGTACTTC,CASSFTGIAGGPGETQYF
TRBJ2-3,TRBV27,many,.,TGTGCCAGCAGTCCCTCGGCGGCAGATACGCAGTATTTT,CASSPSAADTQYF
TRBJ2-7,TRBV9,.,.,TGTGCCAGCAGCGTAGGCCCCGCATTGAACGGATACGAGCAGTACTTC,CASSVGPALNGYEQYF
TRBJ2-5,TRBV6-1,few,.,TGTGCCAGCAGTGAGGTCCAAGAGACCCAGTACTTC,CASSEVQETQYF
TRBJ2-1,TRBV11-1,.,.,TGTGCCAGCAGCTTTAATCAGGGACAACACTACAATGAGCAGTTCTTC,CASSFNQGQHYNEQFF
TRBJ2-1,TRBV7-2,.,.,TGTGCCAGCATCCCGAGGAGGAGCTCCTACAATGAGCAGTTCTTC,CASIPRRSSYNEQFF
TRBJ1-5,TRBV25-1,.,TRBD1,TGTGCCAGCAGTTCACAGGGGTTTGGGCAGCCCCAGCATTTT,CASSSQGFGQPQHF